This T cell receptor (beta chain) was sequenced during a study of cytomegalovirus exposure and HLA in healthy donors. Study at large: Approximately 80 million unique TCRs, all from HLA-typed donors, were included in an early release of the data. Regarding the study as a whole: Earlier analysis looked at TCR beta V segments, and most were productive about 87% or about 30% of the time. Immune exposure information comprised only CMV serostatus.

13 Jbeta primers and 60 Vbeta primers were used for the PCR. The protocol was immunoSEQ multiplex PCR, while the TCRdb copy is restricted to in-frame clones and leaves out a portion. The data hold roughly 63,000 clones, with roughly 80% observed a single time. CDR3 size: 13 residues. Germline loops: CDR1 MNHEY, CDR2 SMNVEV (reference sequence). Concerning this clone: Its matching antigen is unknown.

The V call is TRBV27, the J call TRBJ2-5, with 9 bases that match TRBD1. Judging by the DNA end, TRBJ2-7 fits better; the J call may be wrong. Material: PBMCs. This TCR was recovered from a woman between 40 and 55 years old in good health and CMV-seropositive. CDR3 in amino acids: CASSWTGVDEQYF. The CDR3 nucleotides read TGTGCCAGCAGTTGGACAGGGGTTGACGAGCAGTACTTC.